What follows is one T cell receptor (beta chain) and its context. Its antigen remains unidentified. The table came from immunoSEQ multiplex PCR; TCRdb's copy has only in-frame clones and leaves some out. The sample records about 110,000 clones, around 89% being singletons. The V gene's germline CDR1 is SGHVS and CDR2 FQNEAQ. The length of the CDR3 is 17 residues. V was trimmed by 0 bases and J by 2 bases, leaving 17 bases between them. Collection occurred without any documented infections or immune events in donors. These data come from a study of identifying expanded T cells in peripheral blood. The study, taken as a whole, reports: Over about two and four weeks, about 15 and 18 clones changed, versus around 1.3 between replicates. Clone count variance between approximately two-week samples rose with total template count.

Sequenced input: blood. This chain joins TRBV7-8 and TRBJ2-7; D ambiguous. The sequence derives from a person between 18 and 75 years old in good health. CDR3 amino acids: CASSLARRQSFPYEQYF. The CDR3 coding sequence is TGTGCCAGCAGCTTAGCGAGGCGTCAATCATTTCCCTACGAGCAGTACTTC.